Below, 9 T cell receptor beta chains from the same sample are listed, as sequenced in a study of blood T cell repertoires in COVID-19 (dated by TCRdb to the early 2020s). Libraries were constructed by the immunoSEQ multiplex PCR assay. Entries here come from immuneACCESS through TCRdb and include only in-frame sequences with V and J called. Some clones fail to appear in such tables; in the studies checked, an unresolved V gene covers under half of the shortfall, and the cause of the remainder is unknown. The sample table lists under 95,000 clones, 80% to 95% of them with a count of one. Together, the top ten hold approximately 2.8% of the sample. The sample comprised peripheral blood. These receptors were taken from a man between 45 and 60 years old with COVID-19, enrolled during active disease.

The rearrangement links TRBV3-1 (or the pseudogene TRBV3-2) to TRBJ2-2; no definite D call. Between the trimmed V and J ends, which lost 3 bases and 1 base, there was a span of 6 bases. CDR3 length equals 14 residues. Looked up from germline, CDR1 is LGHDT and CDR2 is YNNKEL (reference sequence). The CDR3: CASSQGMNTGELFF. CDR3 bases: TGTGCCAGCAGCCAGGGCATGAACACCGGGGAGCTGTTTTTT.

V is TRBV4-1 and J is TRBJ1-1; possibly TRBD1 for D (5 bases). With 3 bases removed from V and 5 bases from J, the gap between germline ends came to 16 bases. The CDR3 consists of 15 residues. CDR1 is MGHRA, CDR2 YSYEKL, per germline. Here the CDR3 DNA reads TGCGCCAGCAGCCATCCTGGGCCTAGGGGAACTGAAGCTTTCTTT. It translates to CASSHPGPRGTEAFF.

Turning to this clone: At the DNA level, this CDR3 is encoded by other sequences in the same sample as well. The chain uses TRBV7-3 and TRBJ2-1; 8 nucleotides align to TRBD2. J lost 8 bases, V lost 3 bases, and 12 bases had no gene match. CDR3 length: 16 residues. Per germline, CDR1 SGHTA and CDR2 FQGTGA. CDR3 amino acids: CASSFFRGGASYEQFF. CDR3 nucleotides: TGTGCCAGCAGCTTCTTCCGGGGGGGGGCTAGCTATGAGCAGTTCTTC.

The rearrangement joins TRBV6-7 to TRBJ2-2; D not certain. TRBV6-7 is designated an ORF whose function remains uncertain. V was cut by 0 bases and J by 7 bases, with 6 bases left in between. This CDR3 comprises 13 residues. The CDR3 sequence: CASSYSDNGELFF. The DNA for the CDR3 is TGTGCCAGCAGTTACTCTGACAACGGGGAGCTGTTTTTT.

V gene TRBV11-2 combines with J gene TRBJ1-1, with D possibly TRBD1 on 6 matching bases. The germline V gene has CDR1 SGHAT and CDR2 FQNNGV. The CDR3 is 13 amino acids. The V end lost 1 base, the J end lost 10 bases, and 13 bases lay between the germline ends. The CDR3 spells CASSLAQQGSAFF. The CDR3 nucleotides are TGTGCCAGCAGCTTAGCCCAACAGGGATCAGCTTTCTTT.

The rearrangement uses TRBV19 and TRBJ2-1; 7 positions match TRBD2. V lost 4 bases to trimming and J lost 8 bases; unmatched junction nucleotides: 2. In germline, CDR1 is LNHDA, CDR2 SQIVND (reference sequence). The CDR3 consists of 12 residues. CDR3 nucleotide sequence: TGTGCCAGTAGTACTAGCGGAGATGAGCAGTTCTTC. It specifies CASSTSGDEQFF.

The J gene is TRBJ2-2, the V gene TRBV7-9, with 9 positions matching TRBD2. CDR1 and CDR2 (germline): SEHNR, FQNEAQ (reference sequence). Trimming took 0 bases from V and 5 from J; bases not matched to a gene: 13. The CDR3 is 19 residues long. The CDR3 coding sequence is TGTGCCAGCAGCTTAGCGGGCCGGCTAGCGGGGATCCGGACCGGGGAGCTGTTTTTT. This translates into CASSLAGRLAGIRTGELFF.

The gene calls are TRBV20-1 and TRBJ2-1; 7 bases align to TRBD2. Germline V gene data show CDR1 as DFQATT and CDR2 as SNEGSKA (reference sequence). V shed 5 bases and J 8 bases; nucleotides not matched to a gene: 15. This CDR3 region has 15 residues. CDR3 region: CSACAYAGEVDEQFF. The CDR3 bases are TGCAGTGCTTGTGCCTACGCGGGAGAGGTTGATGAGCAGTTCTTC.

This chain connects TRBV27 to TRBJ2-2; possible D gene TRBD1, 5 bases. Germline CDR1 MNHEY, CDR2 SMNVEV (reference sequence). CDR3 size: 16 residues. V lost 5 bases, J lost 1 base, and 14 bases lay in between. CDR3 sequence: CASSPYFDRNTGELFF. CDR3 coding DNA: TGTGCCAGCAGTCCCTACTTCGACAGGAACACCGGGGAGCTGTTTTTT.